These T cell receptor beta chains were read from a single sample in a study of blood T cell repertoires in COVID-19. Sequenced by immunoSEQ multiplex PCR; TCRdb stores in-frame clones only, minus some. The sample contains roughly 230,000 clones, around 83% of which appear only once. The sample consisted of peripheral blood. The receptors were sampled from a man in his forties or fifties with active or convalescent COVID-19. CDR3s include the opening cysteine and the closing phenylalanine or tryptophan. Each record gives: D gene, V gene, J gene, clone size, CDR3 DNA, CDR3 protein. The D gene is left open where the match is weak. For some rows the clone size is stated as once, few or many, or as a class when expanded; others skip it.

>-|TRBV14|TRBJ1-6|few
TGTGCCAGCAGCCAAGTGGGGGGTAATTCACCCCTCCACTTT
CASSQVGGNSPLHF
>TRBD1|TRBV27|TRBJ1-5|-
TGTGCCAGCAGTGCCCAGGGGGCTGGTCAGCCCCAGCATTTT
CASSAQGAGQPQHF
>TRBD2|TRBV10-3|TRBJ2-2|once
TGTGCCATCAGTGAGTCCCCTACTAGCGGGGGGGGCACCGGGGAGCTGTTTTTT
CAISESPTSGGGTGELFF
>TRBD1|TRBV5-6|TRBJ1-1|-
TGTGCCAGCAGCTCGACAGGGGGCCACACTGAAGCTTTCTTT
CASSSTGGHTEAFF
>-|TRBV28|TRBJ1-5|-
TGTGCCAGCAGTTTACAGGGGACGACGCATATGGGCAATCAGCCCCAGCATTTT
CASSLQGTTHMGNQPQHF
>-|TRBV7-9|TRBJ1-1|-
TGTGCCAGCAGCTTAATCTCTTTTGGTGAGATGAACACTGAAGCTTTCTTT
CASSLISFGEMNTEAFF
>-|TRBV30|TRBJ2-2|-
TGTGCCTGGAGTGTAATAAACCTTGGGGCCACCGGGGAGCTGTTTTTT
CAWSVINLGATGELFF
>TRBD1|TRBV24-1|TRBJ1-1|-
TGTGCCACCAGGGAGGGACAGGGCGGTGACACTGAAGCTTTCTTT
CATREGQGGDTEAFF
>TRBD2|TRBV4-2|TRBJ2-3|-
TGTGCCAGCAGCCAGCGGACTAGCGGGGGTCGGGCAGATACGCAGTATTTT
CASSQRTSGGRADTQYF
>-|TRBV5-1|TRBJ1-1|-
TGCGCCAGCAGCGTCGGGCGGGGGGTCACTGAAGCTTTCTTT
CASSVGRGVTEAFF
>TRBD2|TRBV7-6|TRBJ2-3|-
TGTGCCAGCAGCTTTGGACTAGCGGCCACAGATACGCAGTATTTT
CASSFGLAATDTQYF
>-|TRBV6-5|TRBJ1-1|-
TGTGCCAGCAGATCTGAGGGCACCTTGAACACTGAAGCTTTCTTT
CASRSEGTLNTEAFF
>TRBD2|TRBV11-3|TRBJ2-5|-
TGTGCCAGCAGCGCCTGGACTAGCCGGGGAGAAGAGACCCAGTACTTC
CASSAWTSRGEETQYF
>-|TRBV21-1|TRBJ2-7|-
TGTGCCAGCAGCAAAGGGACAGGGAAAGCGACCTACGAGCAGTACTTC
CASSKGTGKATYEQYF
>-|TRBV30|TRBJ1-4|-
TGTGCCTGGAGTCCCGGGAAAGCTAATGAAAAACTGTTTTTT
CAWSPGKANEKLFF
>TRBD1|TRBV9|TRBJ2-7|few
TGTGCCAGCAGCGCACAGGGGGATAACTCCTACGAGCAGTACTTC
CASSAQGDNSYEQYF
>-|TRBV29-1|TRBJ1-4|-
TGCAGCGTTCTAGGGGAAGGCGATGAAAAACTGTTTTTT
CSVLGEGDEKLFF
>TRBD1|TRBV27|TRBJ1-3|-
TGTGCCAGCAGTTCCATCGGACAGGGGAGAAACACCATATATTTT
CASSSIGQGRNTIYF
>TRBD2|TRBV6-2/TRBV6-3|TRBJ2-3|-
TGTGCCAGCAGTTACGCGGGGGGCACAGATACGCAGTATTTT
CASSYAGGTDTQYF
>-|TRBV7-9|TRBJ2-3|many
TGTGCCAGCAGCACACTCTCCGGCGGGCTAGACTGGGATACGCAGTATTTT
CASSTLSGGLDWDTQYF
>-|TRBV11-3|TRBJ2-7|-
TGTGCCAGCAGCCTCGGGTTGGAGCAGTACTTC
CASSLGLEQYF
>TRBD2|TRBV4-1|TRBJ2-7|-
TGCGCCAGCAGCCAGGGGCGGGGGATCTACGAGCAGTACTTC
CASSQGRGIYEQYF
>TRBD2|TRBV7-9|TRBJ2-1|-
TGTGCCAGCAGCCCTCGGGGAGGGACTACCGCCTACAATGAGCAGTTCTTC
CASSPRGGTTAYNEQFF
>-|TRBV29-1|TRBJ1-2|-
TGCAGCGTTGCAGACCCTTCTAACTATGGCTACACCTTC
CSVADPSNYGYTF
>-|TRBV7-2|TRBJ2-3|-
TGTGCCAGCAGCTTAGTTTTCCAAGGACTTAAGGATACGCAGTATTTT
CASSLVFQGLKDTQYF
>-|TRBV25-1|TRBJ1-1|-
TGTGCCAGCTCGGACTGGGACTCCAACACTGAAGCTTTCTTT
CASSDWDSNTEAFF
>-|TRBV5-5|TRBJ2-2|-
TGTGCCAGTGCAACAGGGAACGGGGAGCTGTTTTTT
CASATGNGELFF
>-|TRBV7-2|TRBJ2-7|-
TGTGCCAGCAGCTCGGGACACCTAAGAAACGAGCAGTACTTC
CASSSGHLRNEQYF
>-|TRBV4-1|TRBJ1-1|few
TGCGCCAGCAGTAGGGGGAACACTGAAGCTTTCTTT
CASSRGNTEAFF
>TRBD1|TRBV19|TRBJ2-1|-
TGTGCCAGCCTCGGACAGGGGGCTATTGGTGAGCAGTTCTTC
CASLGQGAIGEQFF
>-|TRBV11-2|TRBJ2-3|once
TGTGCCAGCAGCTTAGATTTGTCGGTGGGCACAGATACGCAGTATTTT
CASSLDLSVGTDTQYF
>-|TRBV5-4|TRBJ1-2|-
TGTGCCAGCAGCTTGCACGGACTCTATGGCTACACCTTC
CASSLHGLYGYTF
>-|TRBV2|TRBJ1-2|-
TGTGCCAGCTGGCGGAAAACCTATGGCTACACCTTC
CASWRKTYGYTF
>TRBD2|TRBV15|TRBJ2-5|-
TGTGCCACCAGCAGGGGACTAGCGGGAGGGGGGGCACAAGAGACCCAGTACTTC
CATSRGLAGGGAQETQYF